Below are 14 T cell receptor beta chains sequenced from a single sample in a study of cytomegalovirus exposure and HLA in healthy donors. PCR primers comprised 60 Vbeta and 13 Jbeta primers. Some clones are missing from TCRdb's copy, which holds only in-frame ones; the method was immunoSEQ multiplex PCR. The repertoire holds around 190,000 clones, with about 80% as singletons. The sequencing sample was made of PBMCs. The receptors shown here come from a young woman in good health and CMV-seronegative.

A single count supports this clone. The chain recombines TRBV7-8 with TRBJ2-3, with a possible D match to TRBD2 (6 bases). Trimming removed 5 bases at V and 6 bases at J, with 6 bases between. Germline assignment: CDR1 SGHVS and CDR2 FQNEAQ. The CDR3 is made up of 11 amino acids. Here the CDR3 reads CASSRGDTQYF. As DNA, the CDR3 is TGTGCCAGCAGCCGGGGGGATACGCAGTATTTT.

This chain uses TRBV10-3 with TRBJ2-7, with TRBD1 matching 7 bases. This CDR3 is built from 13 residues. The V gene end was trimmed by 10 bases and the J gene end by 1 base; junction bases not matched to a gene: 7. Germline CDR1 and CDR2: ENHRY and SYGVKD. CDR3 protein: CASLRDRSYEQYF. The CDR3 DNA reads as TGTGCCAGCCTCCGGGACAGATCCTACGAGCAGTACTTC.

As concerns this clone: The same CDR3 can be traced to other DNA sequences in this sample. The rearrangement joins TRBV4-2 to TRBJ2-3; tentative D call: TRBD1 (6 bases). Germline CDR1 reads LGHNA; CDR2 reads YNFKEQ. The V end lost 3 bases, the J end lost 3 bases, and 19 bases lay between the germline ends. This CDR3 is built from 17 residues. The CDR3 nucleotides read TGTGCCAGCAGCCAGGGCCCCTGGGGGCTGGGGACAGATACGCAGTATTTT. This translates into CASSQGPWGLGTDTQYF.

The chain carries TRBV9 and TRBJ1-1; D is perhaps TRBD1 (6 bases). The germline V gene has CDR1 SGDLS and CDR2 YYNGEE. V was cut by 4 bases and J by 5 bases, with 18 bases left in between. This CDR3 region has 15 residues. The CDR3 DNA reads TGTGCCAGCAGCCCCCCCGGGGGGCCATGGACTGAAGCTTTCTTT. Amino acids: CASSPPGGPWTEAFF.

This clone was detected only a few times. The V gene is TRBV6-4, the J gene TRBJ2-2; 12 nucleotides agree with TRBD2. CDR1 MRHNA and CDR2 SNTAGT come from the germline V gene. There are 15 residues in the CDR3. V lost 5 bases, J lost 3 bases, and 1 base stayed unmatched. CDR3 region: CASSRLAGDTGELFF. The CDR3 DNA sequence: TGTGCCAGCAGTAGACTAGCGGGAGACACCGGGGAGCTGTTTTTT.

The chain joins TRBV7-9 to TRBJ2-7; TRBD1 agrees at 12 bases. The germline CDR1 and CDR2 sequences are SEHNR and FQNEAQ (reference sequence). The CDR3 runs 15 residues. J gave up 4 bases and V 5 bases, and 6 bases lay outside the gene matches. CDR3 in amino acids: CASSPGTGGEYEQYF. CDR3 sequence (DNA): TGTGCCAGCAGCCCGGGGACAGGGGGCGAATACGAGCAGTACTTC.

This clone was detected a few times. V usage is TRBV29-1 and J usage is TRBJ2-1; tentative D call: TRBD2 (6 bases). V lost 4 bases to trimming and J lost 3 bases, with 13 bases between them. This CDR3 contains 14 residues. CDR1 and CDR2 (germline): SQVTM, ANQGSEA. For the CDR3, the DNA is TGCAGCGTTGTAGGGACTTACATCTACAATGAGCAGTTCTTC. It yields the protein CSVVGTYIYNEQFF.

This chain connects TRBV19 to TRBJ1-4; tentatively, D is TRBD1 (6 bases). In germline, CDR1 is LNHDA, CDR2 SQIVND (reference sequence). Between the trimmed V and J ends, which lost 5 bases and 5 bases, there was a span of 15 bases. The CDR3 extends over 15 amino acids. Here the CDR3 DNA reads TGTGCCAGTAGTTCGCCTCAGGGGTTGAATGAAAAACTGTTTTTT. Protein sequence: CASSSPQGLNEKLFF.

J is TRBJ1-6 and V is TRBV27, with D tentatively TRBD1 (5 bases). Trimming removed 0 bases at V and 7 bases at J, with 16 bases between. CDR1 and CDR2 (germline): MNHEY, SMNVEV (reference sequence). The CDR3 is 17 residues long. CDR3 nucleotide sequence: TGTGCCAGCAGTTTATCGAAAGGGAGGTGGGGCAATTCACCCCTCCACTTT. It translates to CASSLSKGRWGNSPLHF.

About this clone: At one boundary the junction diverges from the germline segment, which might be a read error. The chain is built from TRBV6-4 and TRBJ2-7; 7 nucleotides align to TRBD2. Germline V gives CDR1 MRHNA, CDR2 SNTAGT. The CDR3 contains 18 residues. CDR3 nucleotide sequence: TGTGCCAGCAGAGACTATTCGGGGGGAAACCCGGGGAGCTACGAGCAGTACTTC. It codes for CASRDYSGGNPGSYEQYF.

This chain connects TRBV7-2 to TRBJ1-5; D possibly corresponds to TRBD1 (6 bases). From germline, CDR1 is SGHTA and CDR2 FQGNSA. This CDR3 has 14 amino acids. The V gene lost 3 bases and the J gene lost 4 bases, with 10 bases spanning the gap. CDR3 sequence reads: CASSFPGANQPQHF. The CDR3 DNA reads as TGTGCCAGCAGCTTCCCAGGGGCAAATCAGCCCCAGCATTTT.

CDR3 sequence: CASSPGDRDTQYF. The DNA for the CDR3 is TGCGCCAGCAGCCCGGGGGATAGGGATACGCAGTATTTT. The rearrangement links TRBV5-1 to TRBJ2-3; D is perhaps TRBD2 (6 bases). The germline V and J ends were trimmed by 4 bases and 6 bases, with 12 bases remaining between them. This CDR3 is 13 amino acids long. Germline assignment: CDR1 SGHRS and CDR2 YFSETQ.

This clone was detected only once. The V and J genes are TRBV6-5 and TRBJ2-5, with 8 positions matching TRBD1. This CDR3 region has 13 residues. The trim removed 5 bases at V and 2 bases at J, leaving 1 base unmatched. CDR1 and CDR2 (germline): MNHEY, SVGAGI. CDR3 DNA sequence: TGTGCCAGCAGTCGACAGGGGCAAGAGACCCAGTACTTC. Its translation: CASSRQGQETQYF.

The rearrangement links TRBV14 to TRBJ2-7; a possible D gene is TRBD2 (6 bases). V lost 0 bases, J lost 2 bases, and 14 bases lay in between. CDR1 and CDR2 from the germline V gene are SGHDN and FVKESK. The CDR3 sequence is 16 residues long. The CDR3: CASSQEAGSPTYEQYF. CDR3 coding DNA: TGTGCCAGCAGCCAAGAGGCCGGGAGCCCCACCTACGAGCAGTACTTC.